The T cell receptor beta chain under discussion was sequenced for a study of cytotoxic CD8 clonotypes in ibrutinib-treated CLL. Study conclusions and caveats: Patients had baseline clonality above age-matched healthy donors, and this clonality moved with circulating CD8+ T-cell counts.

Only one count was recorded for this clone. Its target is not known. Clones were sequenced by immunoSEQ multiplex PCR, and TCRdb holds only the in-frame ones, with some missing. The top ten clones hold 4.5% to 6.5% of a sample with about 130,000 clones, about 75% of them seen once. The V gene lost 3 bases and the J gene lost 4 bases, with 12 bases spanning the gap. The CDR3 sequence is 15 residues long. Germline CDR1 ENHRY, CDR2 SYGVKD. The TCR sequence derives from a human donor with chronic lymphocytic leukemia. V is TRBV10-3 and J is TRBJ2-2; D may be TRBD2 (7 bases). Here the sequenced sample was PBMCs, taken after 24 months of ibrutinib treatment. CDR3 nucleotides: TGTGCCATCAGTGATGCGGGGGCAAGCACCGGGGAGCTGTTTTTT. Residues: CAISDAGASTGELFF.